This record looks at one T cell receptor (beta chain) sequence and its context. Its antigen is still unknown. In the naive CD8 group, cells lacked CD45RO and were positively selected for CCR7, so terminally differentiated effector memory CD45RA+ cells were left out. This record belongs to a study of shared clonotypes between healthy human individuals. Study background: CD4 naive and CD4 memory each took three plates per donor, while CD8 naive took two and CD8 memory one. General study findings and limits: Only a few donors were included, so the genetic and exposure-history diversity represented was limited.

The authors' processing: Filtering was not the same, since immunoSEQ gave junction-only sequences without quality scores. TCRdb's copy holds only in-frame clones and misses some; the assay was immunoSEQ multiplex PCR. V and J calls and clone size are as listed in that table; D and trimming were resolved from the DNA. Of about 2.1 million clones listed, 90% to 95% are singletons. The V and J ends lost 5 bases and 0 bases respectively, with 14 bases between them. CDR1 LGHNA and CDR2 YSLEER come from the germline V gene. CDR3 length: 16 amino acids. Sample: naive CD8+ T cells from PBMCs. The receptor comes from a man aged 18-30 years in good health. Some clones in this sample may be carry-over from other donors' samples. The chain is built from TRBV4-3 and TRBJ2-1, with D possibly called TRBD1 or TRBD2 (5 bases each). The CDR3 region has the DNA TGCGCCAGCAGCTACGACCCAGGGAGCTCCTACAATGAGCAGTTCTTC. Translation: CASSYDPGSSYNEQFF.